This T cell receptor beta chain came from a study of human T cells and chemical hapten exposure. Study results and caveats: DPC sensitization produced no change in TCRs with frequency above 1 in 1000.

In the library, unique molecular identifiers were attached to individual cDNA molecules. TCRdb processed the 5' RACE reads anew with MiXCR; each CDR3 protein has one entry. The sample lists about 140,000 distinct CDR3 sequences, around 4% occurring once. The CDR3 extends over 13 amino acids. V was clipped by 3 bases and J by 3 bases, with 10 bases between them. Germline V CDR1 and CDR2: SGDLS, YYNGEE. This clonotype was observed many times. The antigen is undetermined. The starting material, unfractionated whole blood, was used for total RNA extraction. This receptor was taken from a female donor in good health. The genes are TRBV9 and TRBJ2-7; D is possibly TRBD2 (6 bases). The CDR3 spells CASSGGGHYEQYF. The DNA of the CDR3 is TGTGCCAGCAGCGGAGGAGGGCACTACGAGCAGTACTTC.